The present TCR beta chain was sequenced within a study of blood T cell repertoires in COVID-19. Study-level information: The study drew acute and convalescent COVID-19 samples from the United States, Italy and Spain.

In the source study's methods: Amplification of reference gene primers was used by the study to estimate nucleated cell counts. Method: immunoSEQ multiplex PCR; TCRdb's copy keeps in-frame clones and lacks some. That table supplies the V and J calls and clone size; D and trimming were determined from the DNA. The sample has 60,000 or so clones; around 87% are singletons. V lost 0 bases and J lost 5; bases outside the gene matches: 3. Per the germline V gene, CDR1 is SGHVS and CDR2 is FQNEAQ. This CDR3 comprises 14 residues. The sequence was collected from a man in his sixties with acute or convalescent COVID-19. The genes are TRBV7-8 and TRBJ1-1; 7 nucleotides line up with TRBD1. The sample was peripheral blood. The CDR3 protein is CASSLATGWTEAFF. CDR3 DNA sequence: TGTGCCAGCAGCTTAGCGACAGGGTGGACTGAAGCTTTCTTT.